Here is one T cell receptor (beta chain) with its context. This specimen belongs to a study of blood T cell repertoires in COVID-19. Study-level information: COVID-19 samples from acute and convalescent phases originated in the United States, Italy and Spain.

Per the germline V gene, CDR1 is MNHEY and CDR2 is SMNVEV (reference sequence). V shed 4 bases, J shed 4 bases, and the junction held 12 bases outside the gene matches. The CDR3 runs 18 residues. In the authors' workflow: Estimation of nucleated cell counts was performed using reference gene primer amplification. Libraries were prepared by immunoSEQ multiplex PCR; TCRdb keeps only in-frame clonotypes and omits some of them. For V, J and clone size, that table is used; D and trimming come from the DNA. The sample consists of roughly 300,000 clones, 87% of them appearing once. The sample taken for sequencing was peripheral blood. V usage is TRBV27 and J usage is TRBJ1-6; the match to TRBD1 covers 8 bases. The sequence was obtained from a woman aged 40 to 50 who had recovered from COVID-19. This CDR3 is CASSSSLRGLVYNSPLHF. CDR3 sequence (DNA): TGTGCCAGCAGTTCGAGCCTCAGGGGGCTGGTATATAATTCACCCCTCCACTTT.